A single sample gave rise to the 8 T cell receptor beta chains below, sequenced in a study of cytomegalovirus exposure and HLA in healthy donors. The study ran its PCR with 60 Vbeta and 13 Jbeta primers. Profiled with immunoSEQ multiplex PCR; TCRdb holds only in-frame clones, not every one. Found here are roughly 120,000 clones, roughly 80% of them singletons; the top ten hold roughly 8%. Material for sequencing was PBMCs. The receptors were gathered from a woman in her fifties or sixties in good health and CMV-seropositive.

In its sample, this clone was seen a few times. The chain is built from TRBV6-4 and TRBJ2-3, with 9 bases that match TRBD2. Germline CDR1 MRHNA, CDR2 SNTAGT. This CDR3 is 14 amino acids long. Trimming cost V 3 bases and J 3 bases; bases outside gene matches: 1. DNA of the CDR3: TGTGCCAGCAGTGAGGCGGGGGGGACAGATACGCAGTATTTT. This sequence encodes CASSEAGGTDTQYF.

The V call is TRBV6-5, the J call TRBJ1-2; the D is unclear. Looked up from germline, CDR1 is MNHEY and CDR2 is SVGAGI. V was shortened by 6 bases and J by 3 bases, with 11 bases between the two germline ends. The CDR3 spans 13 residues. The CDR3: CASRHERDYGYTF. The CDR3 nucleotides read TGTGCCAGCAGACACGAACGGGACTATGGCTACACCTTC.

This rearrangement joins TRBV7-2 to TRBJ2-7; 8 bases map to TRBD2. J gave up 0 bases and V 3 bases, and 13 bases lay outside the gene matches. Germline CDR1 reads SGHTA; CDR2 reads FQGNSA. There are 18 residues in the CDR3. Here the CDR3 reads CASSFRPSGPSSSYEQYF. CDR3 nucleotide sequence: TGTGCCAGCAGCTTTCGACCTAGCGGGCCTTCTAGCTCCTACGAGCAGTACTTC.

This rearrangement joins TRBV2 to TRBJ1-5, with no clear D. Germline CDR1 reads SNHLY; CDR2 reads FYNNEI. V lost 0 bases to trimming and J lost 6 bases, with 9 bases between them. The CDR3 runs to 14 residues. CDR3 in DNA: TGTGCCAGCAGTGAAGCCCAGGCAGGTCAGCCCCAGCATTTT. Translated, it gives CASSEAQAGQPQHF.

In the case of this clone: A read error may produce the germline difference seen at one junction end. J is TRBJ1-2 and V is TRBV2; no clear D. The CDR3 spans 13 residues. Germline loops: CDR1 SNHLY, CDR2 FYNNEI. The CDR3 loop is CASRTDSNYGYTF. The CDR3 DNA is TGTGCCAGCAGGACGGATTCCAACTATGGTTACACCTTC.

The CDR3 spells CATELGLTKLQTEGETQYF. The CDR3 DNA sequence: TGTGCCACCGAATTGGGACTAACGAAACTACAAACCGAGGGAGAGACCCAGTACTTC. J is TRBJ2-5 and V is TRBV9; TRBD2 matches 7 bases. The V segment lost 9 bases and the J segment 4 bases; nucleotides outside the gene matches: 27. Germline V gene data show CDR1 as SGDLS and CDR2 as YYNGEE. CDR3 size: 19 residues.

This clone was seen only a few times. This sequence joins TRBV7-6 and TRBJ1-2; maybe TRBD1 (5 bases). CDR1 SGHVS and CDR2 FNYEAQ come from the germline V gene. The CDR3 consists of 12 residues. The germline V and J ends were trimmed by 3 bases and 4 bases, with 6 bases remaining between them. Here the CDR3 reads CASSLGGYGYTF. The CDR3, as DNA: TGTGCCAGCAGCTTGGGGGGCTATGGCTACACCTTC.

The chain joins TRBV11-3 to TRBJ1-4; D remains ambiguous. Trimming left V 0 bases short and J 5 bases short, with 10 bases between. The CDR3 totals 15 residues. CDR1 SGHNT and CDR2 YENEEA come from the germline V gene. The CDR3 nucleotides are TGTGCCAGCAGCTTAGATTTCCTGCTAAATGAAAAACTGTTTTTT. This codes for CASSLDFLLNEKLFF.